This T cell receptor (beta chain) appears in the sequencing data of a study of T-cell reconstitution after alpha-beta-depleted transplantation in children. This clonotype was observed a handful of times. The CDR3 has 20 amino acids. The junction had 20 bases not matched to a gene; V was cut back by 2 bases and J by 3 bases. Germline CDR1 and CDR2: SGHNT and YYREEE (reference sequence). As it was prepared, the TCRbeta library received unique molecular identifiers. TCRdb analysed the PCR reads with MiXCR anew, one entry per CDR3 protein. The sample holds approximately 400,000 distinct CDR3 sequences, approximately 10% seen once.

Material: PBMCs from the stem cell graft donor, obtained from the stem cell graft. This rearrangement joins TRBV5-4 to TRBJ1-2, with TRBD1 matching over 9 bases. This clonotype originated in a human donor who donated a stem cell graft to a child with acute myeloid leukemia. The DNA of the CDR3 is TGTGCCAGCAGCTTCTCGTCGGACGTAGAGACAGGGGGTGTCGACTATGGCTACACCTTC. Its translation is CASSFSSDVETGGVDYGYTF.